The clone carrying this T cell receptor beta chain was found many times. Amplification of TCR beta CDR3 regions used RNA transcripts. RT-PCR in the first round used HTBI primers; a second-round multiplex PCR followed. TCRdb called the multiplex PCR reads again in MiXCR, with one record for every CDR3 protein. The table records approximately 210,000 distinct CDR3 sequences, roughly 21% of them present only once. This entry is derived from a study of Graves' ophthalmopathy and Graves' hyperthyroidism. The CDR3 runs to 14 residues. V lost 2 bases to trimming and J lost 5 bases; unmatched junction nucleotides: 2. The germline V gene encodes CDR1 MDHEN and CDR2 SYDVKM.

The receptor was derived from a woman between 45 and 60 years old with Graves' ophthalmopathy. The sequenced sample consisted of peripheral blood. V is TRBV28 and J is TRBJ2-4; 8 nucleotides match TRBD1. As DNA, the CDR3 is TGTGCCAGCAGTTTAGGACAGGGCCAAAACATTCAGTACTTC. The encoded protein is CASSLGQGQNIQYF.